A selection of T cell receptor beta chains follows, all from one sample in a study of cytomegalovirus exposure and HLA in healthy donors. Clones were read by immunoSEQ multiplex PCR, and TCRdb kept only the in-frame ones, dropping some. The top ten clones hold around 1.3% of a sample with about 130,000 clones, 90% to 95% of them seen once. The sequencing sample was made of PBMCs. The receptors shown here come from a woman younger than 35 in good health and CMV-seronegative. Each CDR3 is given with its conserved first and last residue. The D gene is left open where the match is weak. Clone size is not always given. Where it is, it says once, few, many or a class for expanded clones.

j_gene,v_gene,d_gene,abundance,CDR3nt,CDR3aa
TRBJ1-2,TRBV28,TRBD1,-,TGTGCCAGTGTCCCACCCGAACCATCCACGGGACAGCACTATGGCTACACCTTC,CASVPPEPSTGQHYGYTF
TRBJ1-6,TRBV6-5,TRBD1,-,TGTGCCACCGGACAGGGGGGTTCACCCCTCCACTTT,CATGQGGSPLHF
TRBJ2-7,TRBV2,TRBD2,-,TGTGCCAGCAGTTGGACTAGTGATATGGGGCAGCAGTACTTC,CASSWTSDMGQQYF
TRBJ2-7,TRBV5-1,-,-,TGCGCCAGCAGCTGGGGGGAGTCCAGGGAGCAGTACTTC,CASSWGESREQYF
TRBJ1-2,TRBV4-2,-,-,TGTGCCAGCAGCCAAGATAGAAACAGTCCTACTTATGGCTACACCTTC,CASSQDRNSPTYGYTF
TRBJ1-3,TRBV4-1,-,-,TGCGCCAGCAGCCAAGACAGGGCCGACTCTGGAAACACCATATATTTT,CASSQDRADSGNTIYF
TRBJ1-2,TRBV16,-,-,TGTGCCAGCAGCCAATCCCCACTCTATGGCTACACCTTC,CASSQSPLYGYTF
TRBJ1-1,TRBV6-5,-,once,TGTGCCAGCAGCCGCCTAACCCGGGACACTGAAGCTTTCTTT,CASSRLTRDTEAFF
TRBJ2-4,TRBV19,TRBD1,-,TGTGCCAGTAGTAGGGAGGGACAGGGGGGAAACATTCAGTACTTC,CASSREGQGGNIQYF
TRBJ1-6,TRBV28,TRBD1,-,TGTGCCAGCAACCCCGGGACAGCTTTTTCACCCCTCCACTTT,CASNPGTAFSPLHF
TRBJ2-7,TRBV4-1,TRBD2,-,TGCGCCAGCAGCCAAGTACCTAGCGGGGCCGACGAGCAGTACTTC,CASSQVPSGADEQYF
TRBJ1-5,TRBV5-6,TRBD1,once,TGTGCCAGCAGCTTAAGACAGGGGAATTCGGTCAATCAGCCCCAGCATTTT,CASSLRQGNSVNQPQHF
TRBJ2-3,TRBV7-9,TRBD2,-,TGTGCCGTCGACGAAATCGAGCGGGGGGGCGGCGCAGATACGCAGTATTTT,CAVDEIERGGGADTQYF
TRBJ1-5,TRBV5-6,TRBD1,-,TGTGCCAGCAGCTCGGGCTGGGACAGGGGGCAGGGACAGCCCCAGCATTTT,CASSSGWDRGQGQPQHF
TRBJ2-1,TRBV11-2,-,-,TGTGCCAGCAATCCGTCAGGCAACAATGAGCAGTTCTTC,CASNPSGNNEQFF
TRBJ2-7,TRBV25-1,-,-,TGTGCCAGCAGTGGTCCTAGCGTTGGGCGAAGCGAGCAGTACTTC,CASSGPSVGRSEQYF
TRBJ1-2,TRBV28,TRBD1,-,TGTGCCAGCAGTTTATCCATAGGACAGGAAAACTATGGCTACACCTTC,CASSLSIGQENYGYTF
TRBJ2-1,TRBV7-3,-,-,TGTGCCAGCAGCCCCGGAGGGGACAATGAGCAGTTCTTC,CASSPGGDNEQFF
TRBJ1-5,TRBV7-2,-,once,TGTGCCAGCAGCTTAATCCAGGGGCAGCCCCAGCATTTT,CASSLIQGQPQHF
TRBJ1-2,TRBV7-6,-,-,TGTGCCAGCAGCTTAGGTGCGGATCCTAACTATGGCTACACCTTC,CASSLGADPNYGYTF
TRBJ1-6,TRBV18,-,-,TGTGCCAGCTCACCACAAGAGTCCGATTCACCCCTCCACTTT,CASSPQESDSPLHF
TRBJ1-1,TRBV6-5,TRBD1,-,TGTGCCAGCAGTCAGGACAGGGAGGGGACTGAAGCTTTCTTT,CASSQDREGTEAFF
TRBJ1-3,TRBV29-1,-,-,TGCAGCGTTAGACAGGCTGGAAACACCATATATTTT,CSVRQAGNTIYF
TRBJ2-7,TRBV7-6,TRBD1,-,TGTGCCAGCAGCTTAAGACAGGGGGCCGACGAGCAGTACTTC,CASSLRQGADEQYF
TRBJ1-1,TRBV6-5,-,-,TGTGCCAGCAGGTCTCCCCGGGGAAACACTGAAGCTTTCTTT,CASRSPRGNTEAFF
TRBJ1-4,TRBV30,TRBD1,-,TGTGCCTGGGGAGCCGAAAAGGGGGGACAGGAGGACCTGGGGCAAGAAAAACTGTTTTTT,CAWGAEKGGQEDLGQEKLFF
TRBJ2-1,TRBV9,TRBD2,-,TGTGCCAGCAGCGTCGGTAGCGGGGGGCGGGAGTACAATGAGCAGTTCTTC,CASSVGSGGREYNEQFF
TRBJ1-5,TRBV7-8,-,-,TGTGCCAGCAGCTCATCAGGGGCTACGGGTCAGCCCCAGCATTTT,CASSSSGATGQPQHF
TRBJ1-1,TRBV5-6,TRBD1,-,TGTGCCAGCAGCTCAAAATACAGGGGTATCGACACTGAAGCTTTCTTT,CASSSKYRGIDTEAFF
TRBJ2-2,TRBV5-1,TRBD2,-,TGCGCCAGCAGCTTGGCCGGGCGGGGGTCGAACACCGGGGAGCTGTTTTTT,CASSLAGRGSNTGELFF
TRBJ1-2,TRBV9,TRBD1,-,TGTGCCAGCAGATTCGGGGACAGTCCTAACTATGGCTACACCTTC,CASRFGDSPNYGYTF
TRBJ1-2,TRBV28,-,-,TGTGCCAGCAGCCCCAGGGGCAGGGGCTACACCTTC,CASSPRGRGYTF
TRBJ1-3,TRBV5-8,TRBD1,-,TGTGCCAGCAGCTTGGCCGGGACAGGCACTGGAAACACCATATATTTT,CASSLAGTGTGNTIYF
TRBJ1-5,TRBV28,-,-,TGTGCCAGCAGTTCCGGGGGAGGACATAGCAATCAGCCCCAGCATTTT,CASSSGGGHSNQPQHF
TRBJ2-5,TRBV19,TRBD2,-,TGTGCCAGTAGTGAGCTAGCGGGAGGAGGTGAGACCCAGTACTTC,CASSELAGGGETQYF
TRBJ1-2,TRBV6-1,TRBD1,-,TGTGCCAGCAGTGAAGTGTTTTCGGGACAGGGGGAAGGAGGCTACACCTTC,CASSEVFSGQGEGGYTF